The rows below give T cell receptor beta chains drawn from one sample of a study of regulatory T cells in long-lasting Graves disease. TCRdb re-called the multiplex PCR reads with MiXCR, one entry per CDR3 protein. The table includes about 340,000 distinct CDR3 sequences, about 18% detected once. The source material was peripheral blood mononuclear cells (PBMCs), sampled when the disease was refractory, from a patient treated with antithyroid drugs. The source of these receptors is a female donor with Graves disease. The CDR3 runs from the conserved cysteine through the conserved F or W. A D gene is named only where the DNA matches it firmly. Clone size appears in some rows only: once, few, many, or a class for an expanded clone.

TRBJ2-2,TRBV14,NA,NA,TGTGCCAGCAGCCAACCAGGGCCCGGGGAGCTGTTTTTT,CASSQPGPGELFF
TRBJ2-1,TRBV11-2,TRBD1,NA,TGTGCCAGCAGCTTCCGGGACAGGGGTTACAATGAGCAGTTCTTC,CASSFRDRGYNEQFF
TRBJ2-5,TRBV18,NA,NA,TGTGCCAGCTCACCGGGGGGGGCCCAAGAGACCCAGTACTTC,CASSPGGAQETQYF
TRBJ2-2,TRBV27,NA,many,TGTGCCAGCAGAAAACAGGAGAACACCGGGGAGCTGTTTTTT,CASRKQENTGELFF
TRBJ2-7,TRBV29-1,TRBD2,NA,TGCAGCGTTGCCGGGACTAGCGGGTACGAGCAGTACTTC,CSVAGTSGYEQYF
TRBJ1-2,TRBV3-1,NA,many,TGTGCCAGCAGCCAAGTTCCAGGCAACTATGGCTACACCTTC,CASSQVPGNYGYTF
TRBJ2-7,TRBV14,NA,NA,TGTGCCAGCAGCTGGACGGAGGGCTCCTACGAGCAGTACTTC,CASSWTEGSYEQYF
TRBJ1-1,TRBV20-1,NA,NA,TGCAGTGCTGCAGGGGCGGGGGCACGGAACACTGAAGCTTTCTTT,CSAAGAGARNTEAFF
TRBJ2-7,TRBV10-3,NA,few,TGTGCCATCAGTCGGGACACCTACGAGCAGTACTTC,CAISRDTYEQYF
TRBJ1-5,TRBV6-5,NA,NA,TGTGCCAGCAGTTACTCGTCCCGCCGGGACATTAGCAATCAGCCCCAGCATTTT,CASSYSSRRDISNQPQHF
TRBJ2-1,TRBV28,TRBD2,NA,TGTGCCAGCAGGTCGGGGGGACTAGCGGGTCACAATGAGCAGTTCTTC,CASRSGGLAGHNEQFF
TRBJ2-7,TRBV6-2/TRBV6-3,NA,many,TGTGCCAGCAGTTACTCGTCTAGCACCTACGAGCAGTACTTC,CASSYSSSTYEQYF
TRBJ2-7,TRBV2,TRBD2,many,TGTGCCAGCAGTCTAGCGGGGGGGTTGGATTTCTACGAGCAGTACTTC,CASSLAGGLDFYEQYF
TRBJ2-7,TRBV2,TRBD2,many,TGTGCCAGCACCCCAACCGGGGGGGGGTTGTACGAGCAGTACTTC,CASTPTGGGLYEQYF
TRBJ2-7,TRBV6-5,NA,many,TGTGCCAGCAGTTCCTCACCTTATTCGGGAGTACTTTACGAGCAGTACTTC,CASSSSPYSGVLYEQYF
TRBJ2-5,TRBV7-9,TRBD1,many,TGTGCCAGCAGAAAACCCGGGACAGCACAAGAGACCCAGTACTTC,CASRKPGTAQETQYF
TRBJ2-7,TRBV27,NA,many,TGTGCCAGCAGTTTATTAGGTCAGGGGTACGAGCAGTACTTC,CASSLLGQGYEQYF
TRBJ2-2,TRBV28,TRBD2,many,TGTGCCAGCAGTTTTAGCGGGAGTGGGACCGGGGAGCTGTTTTTT,CASSFSGSGTGELFF
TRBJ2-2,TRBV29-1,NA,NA,TGCAGCGGGGGGAACACCGGGGAGCTGTTTTTT,CSGGNTGELFF
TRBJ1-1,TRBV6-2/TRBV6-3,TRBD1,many,TGTGCCAGCAGGAGACAGGGCTCTATCACGGCTTTCTTT,CASRRQGSITAFF
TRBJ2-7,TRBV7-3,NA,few,TGTGCCAGCAGCTCAAGCCGTGGTGGCGAGCAGTACTTC,CASSSSRGGEQYF
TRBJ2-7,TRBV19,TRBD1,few,TGTGCCAGTAGTACCGTCAGGGGGCACGAGCAGTACTTC,CASSTVRGHEQYF
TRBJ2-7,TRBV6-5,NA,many,TGTGCCAGCAGCTACGAAGGTTACGAGCAGTACTTC,CASSYEGYEQYF
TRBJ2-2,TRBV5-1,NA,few,TGCGCCAGCAAGTCCGACACCGGACTTACCGGCGGGGAGCTGTTTTTT,CASKSDTGLTGGELFF
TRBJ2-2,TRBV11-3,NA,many,TGTGCCAGCAGCTTATTGGCAAACACCGGGGAGCTGTTTTTT,CASSLLANTGELFF
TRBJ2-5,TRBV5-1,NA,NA,TGCGCCAGCACCATGGAGGAGACCCAGTACTTC,CASTMEETQYF
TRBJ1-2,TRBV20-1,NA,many,TGCAGTGCCCCCTCCCTGAGGGCGGGATATGGCTACACCTTC,CSAPSLRAGYGYTF
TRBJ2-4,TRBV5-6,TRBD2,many,TGTGCCAGCAGCCCTGGGACTAGCGGCCAGTACTTC,CASSPGTSGQYF
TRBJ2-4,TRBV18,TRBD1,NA,TGTGCCAGCTCACCAGGACAGGGGTGGACCAAAAACATTCAGTACTTC,CASSPGQGWTKNIQYF
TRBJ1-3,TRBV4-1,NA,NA,TGCGCCAGCAGCCAAGCTTTGCCAACGCGAGGAAACACCATATATTTT,CASSQALPTRGNTIYF
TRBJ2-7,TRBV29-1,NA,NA,TGCAGCGTTGGGTCAGGCACCCCCTACGAGCAGTACTTC,CSVGSGTPYEQYF
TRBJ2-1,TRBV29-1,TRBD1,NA,TGCAGCGTTGAGGCAGGGGGCTCGGTTGGGTCCTACAATGAGCAGTTCTTC,CSVEAGGSVGSYNEQFF
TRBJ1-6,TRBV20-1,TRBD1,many,TGCAGTGCTTTGGACAGGGGGCTTAATTCACCCCTCCACTTT,CSALDRGLNSPLHF
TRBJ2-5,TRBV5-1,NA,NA,TGCGCCAGCAGCCCGGGGGACAGCGAAGAGACCCAGTACTTC,CASSPGDSEETQYF
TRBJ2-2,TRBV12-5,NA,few,TGTGCTAGTGGTCCCCCCCGCGAGCCACTTACGAACACCGGGGAGCTGTTTTTT,CASGPPREPLTNTGELFF
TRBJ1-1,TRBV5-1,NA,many,TGCGCCAGCAGCAGGCTCTTTGGGGACACTGAAGCTTTCTTT,CASSRLFGDTEAFF
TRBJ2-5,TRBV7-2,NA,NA,TGTGCCAGCAGCTTAAGTCTAGGGCCGCAAGAGACCCAGTACTTC,CASSLSLGPQETQYF
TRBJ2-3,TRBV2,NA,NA,TGTGCCAGCGGGGCTTCGCAGGGGCGCACAGATACGCAGTATTTT,CASGASQGRTDTQYF
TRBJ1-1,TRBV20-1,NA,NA,TGCAGTGCTCCGCAAAGCAACACTGAAGCTTTCTTT,CSAPQSNTEAFF
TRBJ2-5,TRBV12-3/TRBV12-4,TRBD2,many,TGTGCCAGCAGCTCGGGGGGAAGGACCCAGTACTTC,CASSSGGRTQYF
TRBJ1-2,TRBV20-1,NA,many,TGCAGTGGGTATGGGGACTATGGCTACACCTTC,CSGYGDYGYTF
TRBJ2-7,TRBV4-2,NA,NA,TGTGCCAGCAGCCCCGGGAACTCCTACGAGCAGTACTTC,CASSPGNSYEQYF
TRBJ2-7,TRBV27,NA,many,TGTGCCAGTGGTCGAGTGACGCCTATCTACGAGCAGTACTTC,CASGRVTPIYEQYF
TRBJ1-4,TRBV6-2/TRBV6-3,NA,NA,TGTGCCAGCAGTTACGCGGGCAGGGGAAATGAAAAACTGTTTTTT,CASSYAGRGNEKLFF
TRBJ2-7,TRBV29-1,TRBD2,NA,TGCAGCGTTGCCGGGCTAGCGGGGGGGGCCTACGGGCAGTACTTC,CSVAGLAGGAYGQYF
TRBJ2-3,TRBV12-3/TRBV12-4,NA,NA,TGTGCCAGCATTAACGGACTCCTACTTAGCACAGATACGCAGTATTTT,CASINGLLLSTDTQYF
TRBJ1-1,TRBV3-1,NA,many,TGTGCCAGCGGGATTCGACCGAACACTGAAGCTTTCTTT,CASGIRPNTEAFF
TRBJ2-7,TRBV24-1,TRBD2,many,TGTGCCACCAGTGGCGGGGGGGGACTAGGAGCATACGAGCAGTACTTC,CATSGGGGLGAYEQYF
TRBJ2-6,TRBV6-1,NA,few,TGTGCCAGCTCTGACAGACCTGGGGCCAACGTCCTGACTTTC,CASSDRPGANVLTF
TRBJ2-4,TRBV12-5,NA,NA,TGTGCTAGTGGTTCCGGGACCCGAGCGGAGAAAAACATTCAGTACTTC,CASGSGTRAEKNIQYF
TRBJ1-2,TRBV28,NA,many,TGTGCCAGCATAAGTTTACGGAATGCTAACTATGGCTACACCTTC,CASISLRNANYGYTF
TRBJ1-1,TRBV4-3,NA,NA,TGCGCCAGCAGCCAAGATCTGAGGGTAGACTCTGGGGCTTTCTTT,CASSQDLRVDSGAFF